This T cell receptor (beta chain) was found in a study of beta chain features in type 1 diabetes (dated by TCRdb to the late 2010s). Notes on the research overall: No differences in mean age, gender distribution, total cell number or subset yield were found between patients and healthy donors. A total of roughly 98,000,000 sorted cells were examined across all samples, and a strong correlation was observed between cell number per subset and RNA yield. In the study, recently diagnosed type 1 diabetes patients and matched healthy donors were compared on the TCRB repertoires of their sorted circulating CD4+ T cell subsets. Whereas all 30 or so donors provided naive and central memory subsets, regulatory and stem cell-like memory subsets were isolated from just 8 patients and roughly 8 healthy donors. The study at large found these results: Naive, central memory and regulatory TCRB repertoires appeared to be more similar among patients than among healthy donors. A moderate but significant shortening of TCRB CDR3 length was observed in type 1 diabetes patients in all four CD4+ subsets. Fewer insertions and more nucleotide deletions at VDJ recombination sites were observed in patients with type 1 diabetes, implying thymic rearrangement abnormalities. Shorter templates might be favored by PCR, yet because patient and control samples were amplified and corrected together, any such skew would affect both groups equally. Because the HLA sub-analyses included only small numbers of individuals, any influence of HLA type on TCRB rearrangement was left unresolved. Because cDNA was sequenced instead of genomic DNA, highly expressing activated cells could be over-represented, though the groups showed no difference in activation or CD3 levels.

For this clone: Its binding antigen is unknown. It has no much larger one-base neighbor in the sample; base qualities were not kept.

The CDR1 and CDR2 encoded by the germline V gene are SGHRS and YFSETQ. The cysteine opens and the phenylalanine closes a CDR3 of 17 amino acids. Solely the CDR3 DNA is kept, with 51 bases framed from the first base. Unmatched junction bases come to 6, with V trimmed by 0 bases and J by 4 bases. From each donor, a single peripheral blood sample of approximately 120 mL on average was drawn into heparinised tubes. Using a panel that included CD45RO, CCR7, CD25, CD127, CD95 and CD27, naive, central memory, regulatory and stem cell-like memory CD4+ T cells were sorted on a BD FACSAria II. A purity above 98% was achieved for all sorted populations. PBMCs were isolated right away by Lymphoprep density gradient centrifugation and were stained directly, without culture. To minimize batch effects, samples were stained and sorted in pairs, one healthy donor with one patient per experiment. All of the isolated RNA was reverse transcribed with the High Capacity cDNA Reverse Transcription Kit, so expressed TCRB transcripts were sequenced. Deep immunoSEQ sequencing was performed on naive, central memory and regulatory T cell samples, with an average of roughly 3.6 million total reads per sample. Sorted cells were lysed in RLT buffer and RNA was extracted with DNase-treated RNeasy Micro or Mini kits, depending on cell number. Each cell subset was processed on its own to prevent cross-contamination, while patient and healthy donor samples were processed together. TCRB sequences were amplified from cDNA with the immunoSEQ multiplex PCR, producing 87-bp fragments spanning the CDR3 region. Sequencing of the amplicons was done on the Illumina HiSeq platform. The published analysis was carried out like this. Synthetic template baselines were used to correct PCR bias computationally, reads within Hamming distance 2 were collapsed, and singletons that could not be merged were discarded. Reads were aligned against IMGT so that V, D and J genes, CDR3 length and insertions or deletions at six rearrangement sites could be assigned. Clonotype counts were normalized to sorted cell number within each subset before computing true diversity and Gini coefficients with the tcR R package. Repertoire sharing was quantified using the overlap coefficient calculated on TCRB nucleotide sequences. Out-of-frame TCRB sequences from naive cells were analyzed as a proxy for the pre-selection repertoire. TCRdb retrieved this table from immuneACCESS and kept in-frame rearrangements only. Not all clones are present; in checked studies, unresolved V genes account for under half, and no reason is known for the remainder. From that table come the V and J calls and clone size; the DNA was used to work out D and trimming. For this sample there are 300,000 to 400,000 clones; roughly 13% appear just once. The ten largest clones add up to 0.013% to 0.015% of the sample.

The sample taken for sequencing was naive CD4+ T cells from blood. The sample's cell subset or site label, in plain terms: true naive CD4+ T cells. The rearranged chain carries TRBV5-1 and TRBJ2-1; 11 middle bases align to TRBD2. The sequence came from a woman aged 18-29 years with type 1 diabetes. For the CDR3, the sequence is CASSLGVAGGPYNEQFF. In nucleotide form, the sequence is TGCGCCAGCAGCTTGGGAGTAGCGGGAGGGCCATACAATGAGCAGTTCTTC. With the rest looked up from the reference TRBV5-1 and TRBJ2-1 genes rather than sequenced, the full variable domain is KAGVTQTPRYLIKTRGQQVTLSCSPISGHRSVSWYQQTPGQGLQFLFEYFSETQRNKGNFPGRFSGRQFSNSRSEMNVSTLELGDSALYLCASSLGVAGGPYNEQFFGPGTRLTVL.